This T cell receptor (beta chain) was identified during a study of response to subunit inactivated influenza vaccine listed by TCRdb under 2018. General notes on the study: Deep quantitative T cell receptor repertoire profiling was used in the study to track responses to a trivalent subunit inactivated influenza vaccine. General study outcomes and caveats: According to the authors, only a limited number of new T cells may be recruited by each seasonal influenza vaccination.

Library preparation used RT-PCR. The sequencer was an Illumina HiSeq 2500. Through fastp at Q25 and MiXCR, TCRdb rebuilt clones from the public reads, retaining in-frame beta chains. Rows with one shared CDR3 protein collapse into an entry with the most common genes and DNA. The sample table contains fewer than 750,000 distinct CDR3 sequences; only one count was recorded for about 15% of them. The ten most abundant clones make up around 10% of the sample. This clonotype was observed a few times. Its cognate antigen has yet to be identified. Base qualities are not provided; no much larger clone lies one nucleotide away. The junction carries 12 bases between V and J, which are trimmed by 1 base and 6 bases respectively. From the cysteine up to the phenylalanine, the CDR3 has a length of 15 residues. The read is trimmed to its CDR3 DNA, 45 bases read in frame from base 1. CDR1 is given as SEHNR and CDR2 as FQNEAQ, both from the germline V gene (reference sequence).

The receptor was isolated from a man aged 50-60 years who received an inactivated influenza vaccine. Donor details come from another sample of the same person, matched by shared clones. Specimen: PBMCs from blood, collected 11 to 12 days after vaccination. Here the chain combines TRBV7-9 and TRBJ1-4; the D gene identity is not certain. The CDR3 is CASSLGPGGHEKLFF. The bases are TGTGCCAGCAGCTTAGGCCCGGGAGGACATGAAAAACTGTTTTTT.